Sequencing of this TCR beta chain was carried out in a study of response to subunit inactivated influenza vaccine. There are 15 residues in the CDR3. Germline V lookup: CDR1 MNHEY, CDR2 SVGAGI. The junction had 8 bases not matched to a gene; V was cut back by 2 bases and J by 5 bases. TCRdb reprocessed the RT-PCR reads with MiXCR, giving one entry per CDR3 protein. This sample carries roughly 540,000 distinct CDR3 sequences, approximately 24% of them seen once, and the ten largest clones take 2.8%. The sample was also linked to a second study, of T cells expressing NK-cell markers. That work contributes: Template switching by 5'RACE with UMIs generated the TCR beta cDNA. A range of 1.0-7.0% of CD8+ T cells consisted of dominant NKG2C+ clonotypes in several donors. HCMV specificity of the expanded NKG2C+ T cell clones stayed unclear.

This chain uses TRBV6-5 with TRBJ2-5; 7 bases map to TRBD2. This TCR came from a man in his forties or fifties who received an inactivated influenza vaccine. This sample comprised CD4+ T cells sorted from PBMCs, obtained 12 days after vaccination. The CDR3 region is CASSYGRRGRETQYF. CDR3 DNA: TGTGCCAGCAGTTACGGAAGGCGGGGGAGGGAGACCCAGTACTTC.